This TCR beta chain was recovered during a study of blood T cells in healthy people across ages. From germline, CDR1 is SGHVS and CDR2 FQNEAQ. With 7 bases removed from V and 2 bases from J, the gap between germline ends came to 13 bases. The CDR3 runs to 14 residues. Roughly 10 milliliters of peripheral blood were drawn from each donor. Researchers isolated at least 7 million PBMCs per sample. Samples each yielded at least 6 micrograms of total RNA. At least ten counts were recorded for this clonotype. Its matching antigen is unknown. Primers used in a second PCR of roughly 6 to 11 cycles were a sample-barcoded 5' primer and a J-beta primer mix. MiXCR, applied by TCRdb to the 5' RACE reads, yields one record per CDR3 protein. Of about 720,000 distinct CDR3 sequences listed, about a fifth were seen once; the top ten hold around 22%. General study results and limits: Getting older went along with TCR beta diversity per million T cells dropping roughly linearly.

This receptor was identified in a man between 65 and 80 years old in good health. The chain combines TRBV7-8 with TRBJ2-3; D not certain. The sample comprised blood. For the CDR3, the DNA is TGTGCCAGCACCCCAACGATGAACACAGATACGCAGTATTTT. Protein sequence: CASTPTMNTDTQYF.